What follows is one T cell receptor beta chain and its context. Its target is unknown. A much larger clone differs by one base, so this may be a read error. The data stem from a study of regulatory T cells in long-lasting Graves disease. General observations from the study: Authors noted too few samples as a limitation. Those with persistent Graves' had less TCR diversity than newly diagnosed patients. Among persistent patients, a larger number of public clonotypes were shared (around 3,000) than among newly diagnosed patients (about 970).

CDR3 regions were amplified by Arm-PCR using iRepertoire HTBI primers to build TCR beta libraries. TCRdb re-called the multiplex PCR reads with MiXCR, one entry per CDR3 protein. In the table there are 420,000 or so distinct CDR3 sequences, about 17% of which are singletons. Described time point: newly diagnosed GD, antithyroid drugs for less than 3 months. Researchers made the TCR library from RNA that was extracted from PBMCs. Patients met American Thyroid Association criteria for Graves' disease. These data were also reused for a study on T cells in Graves' hyperthyroidism and ophthalmopathy.

The sequences come from peripheral blood mononuclear cells (PBMCs), collected at new diagnosis, from a patient treated with antithyroid drugs. This sequence was found in a woman under 30 with Graves disease.

The CDR3 sequence: CASSDSGGRETQYF. CDR3 sequence (DNA): TGTGCCAGCAGTGATTCCGGGGGGCGGGAGACCCAGTACTTC. The chain carries TRBV2 and TRBJ2-5, with D possibly being TRBD2 (7 bases). Germline CDR1 is SNHLY and CDR2 is FYNNEI. Trimming removed 3 bases at V and 5 bases at J, with 13 bases between. The CDR3 spans 14 residues.